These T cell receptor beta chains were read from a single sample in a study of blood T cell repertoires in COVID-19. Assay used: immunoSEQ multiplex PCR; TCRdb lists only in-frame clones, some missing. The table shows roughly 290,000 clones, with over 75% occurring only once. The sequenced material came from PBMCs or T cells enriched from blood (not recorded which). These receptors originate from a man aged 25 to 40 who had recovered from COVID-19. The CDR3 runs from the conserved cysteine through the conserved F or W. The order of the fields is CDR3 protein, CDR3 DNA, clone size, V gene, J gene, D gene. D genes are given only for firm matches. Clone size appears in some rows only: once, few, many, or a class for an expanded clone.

CASSLRGDRAGEAFF	TGTGCCAGTAGTCTCCGAGGCGACAGGGCCGGTGAAGCTTTCTTT	once	TRBV19	TRBJ1-1	TRBD1
CAWGTGYSNQPQHF	TGTGCCTGGGGGACAGGGTATAGCAATCAGCCCCAGCATTTT	few	TRBV30	TRBJ1-5	TRBD1
CASSFTGTGVHEQFF	TGTGCCAGCAGCTTTACCGGGACAGGGGTACATGAGCAGTTCTTC	-	TRBV5-6	TRBJ2-1	TRBD1
CSVEGNQGTSANYGYTF	TGCAGCGTTGAAGGGAATCAGGGAACGAGCGCTAACTATGGCTACACCTTC	-	TRBV29-1	TRBJ1-2	-
CASSYGQANSDTQYF	TGTGCCAGCAGCTATGGACAGGCCAATTCAGATACGCAGTATTTT	-	TRBV5-8	TRBJ2-3	TRBD1
CASSLTSGGLGTQYF	TGTGCTAGCAGCCTGACTAGCGGGGGCCTAGGGACCCAGTACTTC	-	TRBV7-7	TRBJ2-5	TRBD2
CAIRVQGSSGNTIYF	TGTGCCATCAGGGTACAGGGGAGCTCTGGAAACACCATATATTTT	-	TRBV10-3	TRBJ1-3	TRBD1
CASSFGINYGYTF	TGTGCCAGCAGCTTCGGGATTAACTATGGCTACACCTTC	-	TRBV7-9	TRBJ1-2	-
CASSREEGTEAFF	TGTGCCAGCAGTCGAGAGGAGGGAACTGAAGCTTTCTTT	-	TRBV6-5	TRBJ1-1	-
CASSQPGGRTDTQYF	TGTGCCAGCAGTCAACCAGGGGGCCGCACAGATACGCAGTATTTT	-	TRBV5-4	TRBJ2-3	TRBD1
CAISGGVSNQPQHF	TGTGCCATCAGTGGGGGGGTAAGCAATCAGCCCCAGCATTTT	-	TRBV10-3	TRBJ1-5	-
CAISDWRGDQETQYF	TGTGCCATCAGTGACTGGCGGGGGGACCAAGAGACCCAGTACTTC	-	TRBV10-3	TRBJ2-5	TRBD2
CASSLTGGYEQYF	TGTGCCAGCAGCTTAACAGGGGGCTACGAGCAGTACTTC	-	TRBV7-2	TRBJ2-7	TRBD1
CASSFQGMKNTEAFF	TGTGCCAGCAGTTTCCAGGGGATGAAGAACACTGAAGCTTTCTTT	-	TRBV2	TRBJ1-1	-
CASGLVRDRGPSSYEQYF	TGTGCTAGTGGTTTGGTACGGGACAGGGGCCCTAGCTCCTACGAGCAGTACTTC	-	TRBV12-5	TRBJ2-7	TRBD1
CASSLQTSGGTYEQYF	TGTGCCAGCAGCTTACAGACCTCGGGAGGCACCTACGAGCAGTACTTC	-	TRBV7-6	TRBJ2-7	TRBD2
CASRTGIESPLHF	TGTGCCAGTCGGACAGGGATAGAATCACCCCTCCACTTT	-	TRBV6-5	TRBJ1-6	TRBD1
CASLAGYNEQFF	TGTGCCAGCCTGGCGGGGTACAATGAGCAGTTCTTC	-	TRBV28	TRBJ2-1	-
CASSLLVNRDRISYTF	TGTGCCAGCAGCTTACTAGTTAATAGGGACAGGATTAGCTACACCTTC	-	TRBV7-3	TRBJ1-2	TRBD1
CASSEATGMNTEAFF	TGCGCCAGCAGTGAGGCGACAGGGATGAACACTGAAGCTTTCTTT	-	TRBV10-1	TRBJ1-1	TRBD1
CASSRRPGQGYEQYF	TGTGCCAGCAGTCGCCGGCCGGGACAGGGCTACGAGCAGTACTTC	few	TRBV27	TRBJ2-7	TRBD1
CASSVDDGGQGTEKLFF	TGTGCCAGCAGCGTAGACGATGGGGGACAGGGGACTGAAAAACTGTTTTTT	-	TRBV9	TRBJ1-4	TRBD1
CSASLLGGEETQYF	TGCAGTGCTAGTCTCCTCGGGGGGGAAGAGACCCAGTACTTC	-	TRBV20-1	TRBJ2-5	TRBD2
CASSRDWTGNQPQHF	TGTGCCAGCAGCCGGGATTGGACAGGGAATCAGCCCCAGCATTTT	-	TRBV5-5	TRBJ1-5	TRBD1
CASSYSSRGQETQYF	TGTGCCAGCAGTTACTCGTCGCGGGGCCAAGAGACCCAGTACTTC	-	TRBV6-5	TRBJ2-5	-
CASSLERVGYTF	TGTGCCAGCAGCTTGGAGCGTGTCGGCTACACCTTC	-	TRBV5-4	TRBJ1-2	-
CATSGAVGAGNQPQHF	TGTGCCACTAGTGGGGCGGTGGGCGCTGGCAATCAGCCCCAGCATTTT	-	TRBV10-3	TRBJ1-5	-
CAWSAGGNEKLFF	TGTGCCTGGAGTGCAGGGGGAAATGAAAAACTGTTTTTT	-	TRBV30	TRBJ1-4	TRBD1
CASSLILGHLTEAFF	TGCGCCAGCAGCTTGATCTTGGGCCACCTCACTGAAGCTTTCTTT	-	TRBV5-1	TRBJ1-1	-
CASSLALGAGQAFF	TGTGCCAGCAGCTTGGCCCTGGGAGCGGGGCAAGCTTTCTTT	-	TRBV5-8	TRBJ1-1	-
CASSSPEAGVYEQYF	TGTGCCAGCAGCTCACCCGAAGCAGGCGTCTACGAGCAGTACTTC	-	TRBV5-5	TRBJ2-7	-
CASSLLQGKSTEAFF	TGTGCCAGCAGCCTCCTACAGGGGAAGAGCACTGAAGCTTTCTTT	-	TRBV6-5	TRBJ1-1	TRBD1
CASSLEGLSSGNTIYF	TGTGCCAGCAGCTTAGAGGGGTTGAGCTCTGGAAACACCATATATTTT	-	TRBV7-2	TRBJ1-3	-
CASSLETWSEQYF	TGTGCCAGCAGTTTAGAGACTTGGTCCGAGCAGTACTTC	-	TRBV12-3/TRBV12-4	TRBJ2-7	-
CASSISAGGITGELFF	TGTGCCAGCAGCATTAGCGCGGGGGGTATCACCGGGGAGCTGTTTTTT	-	TRBV11-3	TRBJ2-2	TRBD2
CASSQRGAATGELFF	TGTGCCAGCAGCCAGCGGGGGGCTGCTACCGGGGAGCTGTTTTTT	-	TRBV3-1/TRBV3-2	TRBJ2-2	TRBD2
CAISDTNMGEKLFF	TGTGCCATCAGTGATACAAACATGGGCGAAAAACTGTTTTTT	-	TRBV10-3	TRBJ1-4	-
CASSPGFYYGYTF	TGTGCCAGCAGCCCCGGTTTTTACTATGGCTACACCTTC	-	TRBV12-3/TRBV12-4	TRBJ1-2	-
CASRGPGEYGYTF	TGTGCCAGCCGTGGGCCCGGGGAGTATGGCTACACCTTC	-	TRBV5-8	TRBJ1-2	-
CASSDTGELFF	TGTGCCAGCTCGGACACCGGGGAGCTGTTTTTT	-	TRBV2	TRBJ2-2	-
CASSSGQGHYGYTF	TGTGCCAGCAGCTCTGGACAGGGTCACTATGGCTACACCTTC	-	TRBV11-2	TRBJ1-2	TRBD1
CASSEATGSLPLHF	TGTGCCAGCAGCGAAGCGACAGGGTCCCTACCCCTCCACTTT	-	TRBV5-6	TRBJ1-6	TRBD1